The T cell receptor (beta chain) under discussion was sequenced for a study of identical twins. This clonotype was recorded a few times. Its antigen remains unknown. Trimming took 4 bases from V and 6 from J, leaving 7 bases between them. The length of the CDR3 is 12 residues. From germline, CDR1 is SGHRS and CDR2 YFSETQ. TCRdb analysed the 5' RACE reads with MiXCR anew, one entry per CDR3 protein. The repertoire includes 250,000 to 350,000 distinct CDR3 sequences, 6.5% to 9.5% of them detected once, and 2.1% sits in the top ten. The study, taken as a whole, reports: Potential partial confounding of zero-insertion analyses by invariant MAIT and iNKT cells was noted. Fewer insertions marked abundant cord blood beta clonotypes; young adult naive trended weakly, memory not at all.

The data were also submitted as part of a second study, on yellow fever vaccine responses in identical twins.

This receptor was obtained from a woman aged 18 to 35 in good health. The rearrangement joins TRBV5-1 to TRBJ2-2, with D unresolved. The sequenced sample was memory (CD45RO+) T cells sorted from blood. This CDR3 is CASSNWAGELFF. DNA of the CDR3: TGCGCCAGCAGCAATTGGGCCGGGGAGCTGTTTTTT.